These 25 T cell receptor beta chains share one sample of origin, sequenced in a study of blood T cell repertoires in COVID-19. Profiled with immunoSEQ multiplex PCR; TCRdb holds only in-frame clones, not every one. The profile covers 200,000 to 300,000 clones, with 75% to 90% appearing a single time and 3% to 4% taken by the ten largest. Sequenced sample: PBMCs or T cells enriched from blood (not recorded which). These receptor sequences come from a woman aged 40 to 49 with acute COVID-19.

This chain uses TRBV15 with TRBJ2-1; D remains ambiguous. CDR3 length equals 13 residues. Trimming took 1 base from V and 8 from J, leaving 9 bases between them. Germline V gene lookup returns CDR1 LNHNV and CDR2 YYDKDF (reference sequence). The CDR3 bases are TGTGCCACCAGCAGAGTATCCACGGATGAGCAGTTCTTC. This translates into CATSRVSTDEQFF.

This chain links TRBV19 with TRBJ2-1; TRBD2 matches 8 bases. Germline trimming cut 8 bases from V and 0 bases from J; bases unmatched to any gene: 9. The CDR3 covers 16 residues. The germline V gene has CDR1 LNHDA and CDR2 SQIVND (reference sequence). As DNA, the CDR3 is TGTGCCAGTGGAATCATAGCGGGGAGCTCCTACAATGAGCAGTTCTTC. It translates to CASGIIAGSSYNEQFF.

CDR3 amino acids: CASRVLAGSGNEQFF. In nucleotides, the CDR3 is TGCGCCAGCAGGGTCCTAGCGGGTTCGGGCAATGAGCAGTTCTTC. V and J are TRBV5-1 and TRBJ2-1; TRBD2 matches 8 bases. The CDR3 covers 15 residues. Germline trimming cut 5 bases from V and 6 bases from J; bases unmatched to any gene: 10. Germline loops: CDR1 SGHRS, CDR2 YFSETQ.

This clone was seen once. CDR3 DNA sequence: TGTGCCAGCAGCTTGGAGGAGGGTAGGGCCGGGGAGCTGTTTTTT. Translated: CASSLEEGRAGELFF. The rearrangement links TRBV5-4 to TRBJ2-2; the D gene is possibly TRBD2 (6 bases). V was trimmed by 0 bases and J by 6 bases, leaving 12 bases between them. The CDR3 has 15 residues. CDR1 and CDR2 (germline): SGHNT, YYREEE (reference sequence).

The V and J genes are TRBV6-4 and TRBJ2-3; TRBD2 agrees at 8 bases. After removal of 6 bases from V and 4 bases from J, the junction contained 6 bases not matched to a gene. Germline V gene data show CDR1 as MRHNA and CDR2 as SNTAGT. The CDR3 consists of 14 residues. CDR3 in amino acids: CASRPGLASDTQYF. CDR3 nucleotides: TGTGCCAGCAGGCCCGGACTAGCTTCAGATACGCAGTATTTT.

The J gene is TRBJ1-5, the V gene TRBV7-3; TRBD1 matches 10 bases. Germline V lookup: CDR1 SGHTA, CDR2 FQGTGA. With 5 bases clipped from V and 3 bases from J, the junction kept 4 bases outside the gene matches. This CDR3 comprises 15 residues. CDR3 sequence: CASSVGQGNNQPQHF. CDR3 coding DNA: TGTGCCAGCAGCGTGGGACAGGGGAACAATCAGCCCCAGCATTTT.

J is TRBJ1-1 and V is TRBV7-8; 7 bases agree with TRBD1. Unmatched junction bases numbered 14, after V lost 5 bases and J lost 5 bases. The germline gives CDR1 SGHVS, CDR2 FQNEAQ. The CDR3 spans 16 residues. CDR3 protein: CASSPGRQGVRTEAFF. Here the CDR3 DNA reads TGTGCCAGCAGCCCGGGGAGGCAGGGGGTTAGAACTGAAGCTTTCTTT. Drawing the rest from reference TRBV7-8 and TRBJ1-1, the complete variable domain is GAGVSQSPRYKVAKRGQDVALRCDPISGHVSLFWYQQALGQGPEFLTYFQNEAQLDKSGLPSDRFFAERPEGSVSTLKIQRTQQEDSAVYLCASSPGRQGVRTEAFFGQGTRLTVV.

The chain uses TRBV27 and TRBJ2-1, with 16 bases aligning to TRBD2. The J segment lost 7 bases and the V segment lost 5 bases, leaving 5 bases of the junction unmatched. The CDR3 length is 16 residues. CDR1 is MNHEY, CDR2 SMNVEV, per germline (reference sequence). DNA for the CDR3: TGTGCCAGCAGTATCTCGGGACTAGCGGGAGGGAATGAGCAGTTCTTC. Its protein is CASSISGLAGGNEQFF.

The chain recombines TRBV12-5 with TRBJ2-1; D might be TRBD1 (6 bases). Germline CDR1 and CDR2: LGHNT and FRNRAP. The CDR3 is made up of 13 amino acids. V lost 0 bases and J 10 bases, leaving 10 bases between the germline ends. The CDR3: CASGLVLGAEQFF. CDR3 coding DNA: TGTGCTAGTGGTTTGGTACTGGGGGCCGAGCAGTTCTTC.

The genes are TRBV20-1 and TRBJ2-5, with 9 positions matching TRBD2. This CDR3 contains 11 residues. After removal of 3 bases from V and 13 bases from J, the junction contained 6 bases not matched to a gene. The germline CDR1 and CDR2 sequences are DFQATT and SNEGSKA (reference sequence). Here the CDR3 DNA reads TGCAGTGCTAGTTTTCGACTAGCGGCGTACTTC. It specifies CSASFRLAAYF.

The chain carries TRBV12-3 or TRBV12-4 and TRBJ1-6; unclear D gene. V gave up 5 bases and J gave up 9 bases, with 8 bases separating them. The CDR3 is 12 residues long. CDR3 loop: CASSPESSPLHF. The CDR3, as DNA: TGTGCCAGCAGTCCAGAAAGTTCACCCCTCCACTTT.

V gene TRBV11-3 combines with J gene TRBJ2-1; D unclear. Trimming pared 4 bases from V and 0 bases from J, leaving 10 bases between. This CDR3 has 15 amino acids. The germline V gene has CDR1 SGHNT and CDR2 YENEEA. The CDR3 DNA follows: TGTGCCAGCAGCTCCGAGCGCCGCTCCTACAATGAGCAGTTCTTC. Translation gives CASSSERRSYNEQFF.

The gene calls are TRBV9 and TRBJ2-3; the match to TRBD1 covers 9 bases. There are 14 residues in the CDR3. Germline CDR1 and CDR2: SGDLS and YYNGEE. V lost 4 bases and J lost 4; bases outside the gene matches: 4. CDR3: CASSRDRVADTQYF. The CDR3 DNA sequence: TGTGCCAGCAGCCGGGACAGGGTGGCAGATACGCAGTATTTT.

The J gene is TRBJ2-7, the V gene TRBV3-1 (or the pseudogene TRBV3-2); D gene uncertain. Germline CDR1 LGHDT, CDR2 YNNKEL (reference sequence). V lost 4 bases and J lost 5, with 15 bases in between. CDR3 length equals 14 residues. The CDR3 nucleotides read TGTGCCAGCAGCCCCTCTGGAGAAAGGAACGAGCAGTACTTC. Its protein is CASSPSGERNEQYF.

This chain uses TRBV7-9 with TRBJ2-7; D not resolved. Germline assignment: CDR1 SEHNR and CDR2 FQNEAQ (reference sequence). The V and J ends lost 1 base and 1 base respectively, with 5 bases between them. CDR3 size: 13 residues. The chain's CDR3 is CASSLDISYEQYF. CDR3 in DNA: TGTGCCAGCAGCTTAGATATTTCCTACGAGCAGTACTTC. The variable domain in full, completed from reference TRBV7-9 and TRBJ2-7, reads DTGVSQNPRHKITKRGQNVTFRCDPISEHNRLYWYRQTLGQGPEFLTYFQNEAQLEKSRLLSDRFSAERPKGSFSTLEIQRTEQGDSAMYLCASSLDISYEQYFGPGTRLTVT.

The CDR3 sequence: CASSPYRGPYNEQFF. Here the CDR3 DNA reads TGTGCCAGCAGCCCCTACAGGGGACCCTACAATGAGCAGTTCTTC. The rearrangement links TRBV3-1 (or the pseudogene TRBV3-2) to TRBJ2-1; TRBD1 matches 7 bases. After removal of 4 bases from V and 2 bases from J, the junction contained 5 bases not matched to a gene. The CDR3 contains 15 residues. The germline V gene has CDR1 LGHDT and CDR2 YNNKEL (reference sequence).

The chain carries TRBV6-2 or TRBV6-3 and TRBJ2-4; unclear D gene. CDR1 and CDR2 from the germline V gene are MNHEY and SVGEGT. This CDR3 has 15 amino acids. The V and J ends lost 2 bases and 6 bases respectively, with 14 bases between them. The CDR3 DNA follows: TGTGCCAGCAGTTACATCGGCGGCTCGGGAAACATTCAGTACTTC. Translation gives CASSYIGGSGNIQYF.

This chain links TRBV5-1 with TRBJ1-2; D not resolved. V lost 0 bases and J lost 4, with 10 bases in between. CDR1 and CDR2 from the germline V gene are SGHRS and YFSETQ. This CDR3 region has 14 residues. CDR3 nucleotide sequence: TGCGCCAGCAGCTTGGCCCAAGGGAGCTATGGCTACACCTTC. This codes for CASSLAQGSYGYTF.

The rearrangement joins TRBV24-1 to TRBJ2-1, with TRBD2 as a possible D gene (7 bases). V dropped 3 bases and J dropped 2 bases, with 16 bases sitting between them. CDR3 length: 17 amino acids. Germline CDR1 KGHDR, CDR2 SFDVKD. CDR3 sequence: CATSDPIGRGTYNEQFF. CDR3 coding DNA: TGTGCCACCAGTGATCCAATTGGGAGGGGGACCTACAATGAGCAGTTCTTC.

The CDR3, as DNA: TGCGCCAGCAGCCACCCAAGCGTAAACCCATGCGAGCAGTACTTC. Amino acids: CASSHPSVNPCEQYF. The chain links TRBV4-1 to TRBJ2-7; D is undetermined. Trimming removed 3 bases from V and 6 bases from J, with 18 bases in between. The CDR3 has 15 residues. The germline V gene encodes CDR1 MGHRA and CDR2 YSYEKL.

With regard to this clone: The same CDR3 arises from other DNA sequences in this sample as well. The gene calls are TRBV25-1 and TRBJ2-1; weak D call: TRBD2 (6 bases). In germline, CDR1 is MGHDK, CDR2 SYGVNS. CDR3 length: 15 residues. V lost 0 bases, J lost 3 bases, and 9 bases lay in between. The CDR3 reads CASSEYGGDYNEQFF. The CDR3 DNA reads TGTGCCAGCAGTGAATATGGCGGGGACTACAATGAGCAGTTCTTC.

This chain links TRBV12-3 or TRBV12-4 with TRBJ1-1, with 10 bases aligning to TRBD1. The CDR3 sequence is 12 residues long. The V segment lost 6 bases and the J segment 11 bases; nucleotides outside the gene matches: 6. The CDR3 DNA reads TGTGCCAGCAGCCTGACAGGGGGCGACGCTTTCTTT. Translating it yields CASSLTGGDAFF.

The chain employs TRBV5-1 and TRBJ1-1; D not certain. CDR1 is SGHRS and CDR2 is YFSETQ in the germline V gene. Trimming left V 1 base short and J 4 bases short, with 8 bases between. CDR3 size: 13 residues. In DNA form, the CDR3 reads TGCGCCAGCAGCTTGTCGTTTAGCACTGAAGCTTTCTTT. Translation gives CASSLSFSTEAFF.

This chain connects TRBV19 to TRBJ2-5, with D unresolved. The CDR3 covers 13 residues. CDR1 is LNHDA, CDR2 SQIVND, per germline (reference sequence). Between the trimmed V and J ends, which lost 5 bases and 1 base, there was a span of 8 bases. The CDR3 region has the DNA TGTGCCAGTAGTTCGCTAGGCCAAGAGACCCAGTACTTC. Amino acids: CASSSLGQETQYF. Full variable domain (missing parts from reference TRBV19 and TRBJ2-5): DGGITQSPKYLFRKEGQNVTLSCEQNLNHDAMYWYRQDPGQGLRLIYYSQIVNDFQKGDIAEGYSVSREKKESFPLTVTSAQKNPTAFYLCASSSLGQETQYFGPGTRLLVL.

The CDR3 coding sequence is TGTGCCAGCAGGGGACTAGCGGGAGTTGTCAACAATGAGCAGTTCTTC. It encodes CASRGLAGVVNNEQFF. V is TRBV3-1 (or the pseudogene TRBV3-2) and J is TRBJ2-1, with 14 bases matching TRBD2. The CDR3 is 16 amino acids. The germline gives CDR1 LGHDT, CDR2 YNNKEL (reference sequence). Trimming removed 6 bases from V and 5 bases from J; junction bases left unmatched: 6.